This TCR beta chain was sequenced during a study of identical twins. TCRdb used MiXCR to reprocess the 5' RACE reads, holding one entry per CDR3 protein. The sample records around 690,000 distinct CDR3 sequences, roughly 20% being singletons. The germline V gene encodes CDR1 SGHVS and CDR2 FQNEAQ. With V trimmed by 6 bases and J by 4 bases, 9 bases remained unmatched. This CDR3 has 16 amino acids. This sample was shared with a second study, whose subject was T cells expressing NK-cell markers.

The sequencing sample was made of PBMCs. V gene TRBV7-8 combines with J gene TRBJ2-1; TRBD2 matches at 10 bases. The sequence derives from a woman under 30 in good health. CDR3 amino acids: CASRTSRLAGYNEQFF. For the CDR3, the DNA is TGTGCCAGCAGGACCTCCCGACTAGCGGGTTACAATGAGCAGTTCTTC. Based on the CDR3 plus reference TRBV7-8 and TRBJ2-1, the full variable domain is GAGVSQSPRYKVAKRGQDVALRCDPISGHVSLFWYQQALGQGPEFLTYFQNEAQLDKSGLPSDRFFAERPEGSVSTLKIQRTQQEDSAVYLCASRTSRLAGYNEQFFGPGTRLTVL.